This T cell receptor beta chain was sequenced during a study of T cell repertoires in cytomegalovirus infection. As for the study in general: Public signatures in TCR beta pointed to CMV infection and matching HLA type. Notes on the study in general: HLA-C-restricted TCR beta clonotypes specific for CMV led the ex vivo response. Adding up the frequency of public TCR beta families identified people who carried CMV plus the relevant HLA.

CDR3 size: 15 residues. Trimming took 1 base from V and 6 from J; bases not matched to a gene: 7. The germline CDR1 and CDR2 sequences are DFQATT and SNEGSKA (reference sequence). TCRdb processed the reads anew with MiXCR; each CDR3 protein has one entry. This table has a few hundred thousand distinct CDR3 sequences, 15% to 20% appearing once. This clonotype was seen many times. The antigen remains undetermined. The sequenced sample was CD8+ T cells from PBMCs. The chain couples TRBV20-1 to TRBJ1-5; 9 nucleotides align to TRBD1. The sequence was obtained from a human donor in good health (CMV status not recorded). Some clones in this sample may be carry-over from other donors' samples. The CDR3 nucleotides read TGCAGTGCTAGAGGGGGACAGGGAGGTAGTCAGCCCCAGCATTTT. This gives the protein CSARGGQGGSQPQHF.